This T cell receptor (beta chain) is from a study of blood T cell repertoires in COVID-19. Study information: Samples came from the United States, Italy and Spain, spanning acute and convalescent COVID-19. T cells, B-cell-depleted T cells, or PBMCs provided the cDNA or gDNA that served as material.

V was clipped by 5 bases and J by 4 bases; unmatched bases: 8. This CDR3 has 15 amino acids. Looked up from germline, CDR1 is SGHAT and CDR2 is FQNNGV. This clone was recorded a few times. Per the original data handling: By means of reference gene primer amplification, nucleated cell counts were estimated. Clones were sequenced by immunoSEQ multiplex PCR, and TCRdb holds only the in-frame ones, with some missing. Clonal size and the V and J genes are those of that table, whereas D and trimming came from the DNA. The sample holds approximately 140,000 clones, approximately 80% seen once. This TCR was sampled from a woman older than 75 in a cohort sampled during active or convalescent COVID-19. What was sequenced was peripheral blood. The chain recombines TRBV11-2 with TRBJ1-2; 9 positions match TRBD1. The CDR3 coding sequence is TGTGCCAGCAGCAGGGACAGGGCCCTCCCCTATGGCTACACCTTC. It translates to CASSRDRALPYGYTF.